This is a list of T cell receptor beta chains from one sample in a study of blood T cells in healthy people across ages. From the 5' RACE reads, TCRdb called clonotypes with MiXCR, one entry per CDR3 protein. Of hundreds of thousands of distinct CDR3 sequences in the sample, 45% to 60% are singletons; the top ten hold roughly 12%. Material: blood. The receptors come from an elderly woman in good health. Both conserved end residues are part of each CDR3. D genes are given only for firm matches. Expanded clones get a size class; other rows say once, few or many, or leave the size out.

d_call: TRBD1
clone_size: -
v_call: TRBV7-7
j_call: TRBJ2-7
cdr3_aa: CASSPGGREQYF
cdr3_nt: TGTGCTAGCAGCCCAGGGGGCAGGGAGCAGTACTTC

d_call: -
clone_size: -
v_call: TRBV6-6
j_call: TRBJ2-7
cdr3_aa: CVSSVDSSYEQYF
cdr3_nt: TGTGTCAGCAGTGTCGACAGCTCCTACGAGCAGTACTTC

d_call: -
clone_size: many
v_call: TRBV6-1
j_call: TRBJ2-3
cdr3_aa: CASKRYFADTQYF
cdr3_nt: TGTGCCAGCAAGCGATATTTCGCAGATACGCAGTATTTT

d_call: -
clone_size: few
v_call: TRBV20-1
j_call: TRBJ1-5
cdr3_aa: CSARDGSSTRQPQHF
cdr3_nt: TGCAGTGCTAGAGACGGCTCGTCTACAAGGCAGCCCCAGCATTTT

d_call: TRBD1
clone_size: -
v_call: TRBV6-2/TRBV6-3
j_call: TRBJ1-5
cdr3_aa: CASSYSADRGNQPQHF
cdr3_nt: TGTGCCAGCAGTTACTCGGCGGACAGGGGAAATCAGCCCCAGCATTTT

d_call: -
clone_size: -
v_call: TRBV15
j_call: TRBJ1-2
cdr3_aa: CATSEGRGLHGGYGYTF
cdr3_nt: TGTGCCACCAGCGAAGGCAGGGGCCTCCACGGTGGCTATGGCTACACCTTC

d_call: -
clone_size: -
v_call: TRBV7-9
j_call: TRBJ2-7
cdr3_aa: CASSADSYNEQYF
cdr3_nt: TGTGCCAGCAGCGCCGACAGTTACAATGAGCAGTACTTC

d_call: -
clone_size: many
v_call: TRBV6-6
j_call: TRBJ1-5
cdr3_aa: CASSYETVSNQPQHF
cdr3_nt: TGTGCCAGCAGTTACGAGACGGTTAGCAATCAGCCCCAGCATTTT

d_call: TRBD1
clone_size: many
v_call: TRBV28
j_call: TRBJ2-5
cdr3_aa: CASRTGQETQYF
cdr3_nt: TGTGCCAGCAGGACAGGGCAAGAGACCCAGTACTTC

d_call: -
clone_size: many
v_call: TRBV3-1
j_call: TRBJ2-1
cdr3_aa: CASSPTGTPYNEQFF
cdr3_nt: TGTGCCAGCAGCCCTACCGGGACTCCATACAATGAGCAGTTCTTC

d_call: TRBD1
clone_size: -
v_call: TRBV7-2
j_call: TRBJ2-7
cdr3_aa: CASSSRSDRARYEQYF
cdr3_nt: TGTGCCAGCAGCTCAAGAAGCGACAGGGCTCGCTACGAGCAGTACTTC

d_call: TRBD2
clone_size: once
v_call: TRBV18
j_call: TRBJ2-1
cdr3_aa: CASSPDWTSGGMTYNEQFF
cdr3_nt: TGTGCCAGCTCACCAGATTGGACTAGCGGGGGGATGACCTACAATGAGCAGTTCTTC

d_call: TRBD1
clone_size: -
v_call: TRBV3-1
j_call: TRBJ2-7
cdr3_aa: CASSHRQGDFDEQYF
cdr3_nt: TGTGCCAGCAGCCACCGACAGGGAGATTTCGACGAGCAGTACTTC

d_call: TRBD2
clone_size: -
v_call: TRBV6-2/TRBV6-3
j_call: TRBJ2-7
cdr3_aa: CASRQAGVSYEQYF
cdr3_nt: TGTGCCAGCAGGCAAGCGGGAGTTTCGTACGAGCAGTACTTC

d_call: -
clone_size: many
v_call: TRBV20-1
j_call: TRBJ2-7
cdr3_aa: CSASPHGGALLYEQYF
cdr3_nt: TGCAGTGCTAGCCCCCATGGGGGAGCGCTCCTCTACGAGCAGTACTTC

d_call: -
clone_size: -
v_call: TRBV20-1
j_call: TRBJ1-4
cdr3_aa: CSARDITGLFF
cdr3_nt: TGCAGTGCTAGAGACATCACCGGTCTGTTTTTT

d_call: -
clone_size: few
v_call: TRBV3-1
j_call: TRBJ2-7
cdr3_aa: CASSQVGGYEQYF
cdr3_nt: TGTGCCAGCAGCCAAGTGGGGGGCTACGAGCAGTACTTC

d_call: TRBD2
clone_size: -
v_call: TRBV20-1
j_call: TRBJ2-7
cdr3_aa: CSARAMGLAGKSPYEQYF
cdr3_nt: TGCAGTGCTAGAGCAATGGGACTAGCGGGAAAGTCACCCTACGAGCAGTACTTC

d_call: -
clone_size: -
v_call: TRBV28
j_call: TRBJ2-2
cdr3_aa: CASSSMGANTGELFF
cdr3_nt: TGTGCCAGCAGTTCCATGGGCGCGAACACCGGGGAGCTGTTTTTT

d_call: -
clone_size: -
v_call: TRBV5-1
j_call: TRBJ2-7
cdr3_aa: CASGSSGSHYEQYF
cdr3_nt: TGCGCCAGCGGGAGTAGCGGATCCCACTACGAGCAGTACTTC

d_call: TRBD2
clone_size: -
v_call: TRBV12-3/TRBV12-4
j_call: TRBJ2-5
cdr3_aa: CASSLGTSGSVGETQYF
cdr3_nt: TGTGCCAGCAGTCTGGGGACTAGCGGGAGTGTGGGAGAGACCCAGTACTTC

d_call: TRBD2
clone_size: many
v_call: TRBV20-1
j_call: TRBJ2-7
cdr3_aa: CSAGRTSGGWEQYF
cdr3_nt: TGCAGTGCTGGAAGGACTAGCGGGGGTTGGGAGCAGTACTTC

d_call: -
clone_size: -
v_call: TRBV9
j_call: TRBJ2-2
cdr3_aa: CASSVAQGNTGELFF
cdr3_nt: TGTGCCAGCAGCGTAGCTCAGGGGAACACCGGGGAGCTGTTTTTT

d_call: -
clone_size: many
v_call: TRBV12-3/TRBV12-4
j_call: TRBJ2-5
cdr3_aa: CASSFSPPETQYF
cdr3_nt: TGTGCCAGCAGTTTCTCCCCCCCAGAGACCCAGTACTTC

d_call: -
clone_size: -
v_call: TRBV3-1
j_call: TRBJ2-2
cdr3_aa: CASSLRRGRTGELFF
cdr3_nt: TGTGCCAGCAGCCTTCGCAGGGGTCGCACCGGGGAGCTGTTTTTT

d_call: TRBD1
clone_size: many
v_call: TRBV7-2
j_call: TRBJ2-1
cdr3_aa: CASSLGGTANEQFF
cdr3_nt: TGTGCCAGCAGCTTAGGGGGGACAGCCAATGAGCAGTTCTTC

d_call: TRBD2
clone_size: -
v_call: TRBV7-2
j_call: TRBJ2-1
cdr3_aa: CASSLGGGGWYNEQFF
cdr3_nt: TGTGCCAGCAGCTTAGGCGGCGGGGGGTGGTACAATGAGCAGTTCTTC

d_call: -
clone_size: -
v_call: TRBV20-1
j_call: TRBJ1-5
cdr3_aa: CSASPRGREGPQHF
cdr3_nt: TGCAGTGCTAGTCCTCGAGGGCGCGAGGGGCCCCAGCATTTT

d_call: TRBD2
clone_size: -
v_call: TRBV29-1
j_call: TRBJ2-3
cdr3_aa: CSGGAGENTQYF
cdr3_nt: TGCAGCGGGGGAGCGGGGGAAAATACGCAGTATTTT

d_call: -
clone_size: many
v_call: TRBV9
j_call: TRBJ2-7
cdr3_aa: CASSVDPGGKSYEQYF
cdr3_nt: TGTGCCAGCAGCGTAGATCCCGGTGGGAAATCCTACGAGCAGTACTTC

d_call: TRBD2
clone_size: many
v_call: TRBV11-2
j_call: TRBJ2-7
cdr3_aa: CASSFLTSGPYEQYF
cdr3_nt: TGTGCCAGCAGCTTTCTAACTAGCGGTCCCTACGAGCAGTACTTC

d_call: -
clone_size: -
v_call: TRBV28
j_call: TRBJ2-7
cdr3_aa: CASMGQRSYEQYF
cdr3_nt: TGTGCCAGCATGGGGCAACGCTCCTACGAGCAGTACTTC

d_call: -
clone_size: few
v_call: TRBV28
j_call: TRBJ2-2
cdr3_aa: CASSLGAVTGELFF
cdr3_nt: TGTGCCAGCAGTTTAGGGGCAGTCACCGGGGAGCTGTTTTTT

d_call: -
clone_size: many
v_call: TRBV20-1
j_call: TRBJ1-4
cdr3_aa: CSGPRPRKDEKLFF
cdr3_nt: TGCAGTGGCCCCAGGCCCAGAAAGGATGAAAAACTGTTTTTT

d_call: TRBD2
clone_size: -
v_call: TRBV5-1
j_call: TRBJ2-3
cdr3_aa: CASRVSGGAEDTQYF
cdr3_nt: TGCGCCAGCCGAGTTAGCGGGGGGGCCGAAGATACGCAGTATTTT

d_call: -
clone_size: -
v_call: TRBV4-3
j_call: TRBJ2-3
cdr3_aa: CASSPKRSSGTDTQYF
cdr3_nt: TGCGCCAGCAGCCCTAAGCGGAGCAGTGGAACAGATACGCAGTATTTT

d_call: TRBD2
clone_size: -
v_call: TRBV20-1
j_call: TRBJ2-7
cdr3_aa: CSAPLTSGVGYEQYF
cdr3_nt: TGCAGTGCTCCTCTGACTAGCGGGGTCGGCTACGAGCAGTACTTC

d_call: -
clone_size: few
v_call: TRBV7-2
j_call: TRBJ2-7
cdr3_aa: CASTVQSSYNEQYF
cdr3_nt: TGTGCCAGCACCGTACAGAGCTCCTACAATGAGCAGTACTTC

d_call: TRBD2
clone_size: -
v_call: TRBV20-1
j_call: TRBJ2-1
cdr3_aa: CSARMAGGRNEQFF
cdr3_nt: TGCAGTGCTAGAATGGCGGGGGGGCGAAATGAGCAGTTCTTC

d_call: -
clone_size: -
v_call: TRBV6-5
j_call: TRBJ1-1
cdr3_aa: CASTPGTAEAFF
cdr3_nt: TGTGCCAGCACCCCAGGGACGGCTGAAGCTTTCTTT

d_call: TRBD1
clone_size: -
v_call: TRBV29-1
j_call: TRBJ2-7
cdr3_aa: CSVVETGGRYEQYF
cdr3_nt: TGCAGCGTTGTTGAAACAGGGGGCCGCTACGAGCAGTACTTC

d_call: TRBD1
clone_size: -
v_call: TRBV28
j_call: TRBJ2-7
cdr3_aa: CASTTTGAGGYEQYF
cdr3_nt: TGTGCCAGCACCACGACTGGGGCAGGGGGCTACGAGCAGTACTTC

d_call: -
clone_size: -
v_call: TRBV10-3
j_call: TRBJ2-3
cdr3_aa: CAIKPGASGDTQYF
cdr3_nt: TGTGCCATCAAACCAGGGGCTAGCGGCGATACGCAGTATTTT

d_call: -
clone_size: -
v_call: TRBV12-3/TRBV12-4
j_call: TRBJ2-2
cdr3_aa: CASSLNPGLWNTGELFF
cdr3_nt: TGTGCCAGCAGTCTCAACCCGGGACTGTGGAACACCGGGGAGCTGTTTTTT

d_call: -
clone_size: many
v_call: TRBV5-1
j_call: TRBJ2-1
cdr3_aa: CASSSDGQNYNEQFF
cdr3_nt: TGCGCCAGCAGCTCTGATGGACAGAACTACAATGAGCAGTTCTTC

d_call: -
clone_size: -
v_call: TRBV25-1
j_call: TRBJ2-7
cdr3_aa: CASSDPRLGPPYEQYF
cdr3_nt: TGTGCCAGCAGTGATCCCAGGCTGGGACCACCCTACGAGCAGTACTTC

d_call: -
clone_size: many
v_call: TRBV6-1
j_call: TRBJ2-7
cdr3_aa: CASSRHGLSGNYNEQYF
cdr3_nt: TGTGCCAGCAGCCGTCACGGGCTAAGCGGTAACTACAATGAGCAGTACTTC

d_call: -
clone_size: once
v_call: TRBV28
j_call: TRBJ1-4
cdr3_aa: CASSFPGPEKLFF
cdr3_nt: TGTGCCAGCAGTTTCCCTGGCCCGGAAAAACTGTTTTTT

d_call: TRBD2
clone_size: many
v_call: TRBV2
j_call: TRBJ2-3
cdr3_aa: CASQLEREDTQYF
cdr3_nt: TGTGCCAGCCAACTTGAGCGGGAGGATACGCAGTATTTT

d_call: -
clone_size: many
v_call: TRBV7-2
j_call: TRBJ2-3
cdr3_aa: CASSGPGSTDTQYF
cdr3_nt: TGTGCCAGCAGCGGGCCAGGCTCCACAGATACGCAGTATTTT

d_call: TRBD1
clone_size: few
v_call: TRBV12-3/TRBV12-4
j_call: TRBJ1-5
cdr3_aa: CASSFGTGGSQPQHF
cdr3_nt: TGTGCCAGCAGTTTCGGGACAGGGGGTAGTCAGCCCCAGCATTTT